This TCR beta chain originates from a study of shared clonotypes between healthy human individuals. Study-level points and caveats: Unshared clonotypes carried lower generation probabilities than those common to all four donors.

About this clone: Its antigen remains unidentified.

Germline V lookup: CDR1 SGHAT, CDR2 FQNNGV. V lost 1 base to trimming and J lost 0 bases, with 17 bases between them. The CDR3 covers 18 residues. CD45RO-negative CD8 cells positively selected for CCR7 made up the naive population, which excluded terminally differentiated effector memory CD45RA+ cells. Evenly divided among several immunoSEQ plates was the genomic DNA of each subset. Data came from immunoSEQ multiplex PCR; TCRdb stores just in-frame clones and leaves some out. The sample has about 820,000 clones, approximately 92% seen once; the top ten hold nearly 25%. This sequence originates from a man aged 25 to 40 in good health. V usage is TRBV11-2 and J usage is TRBJ2-3; D may be TRBD2 (5 bases). Sample: naive CD8+ T cells sorted from blood. The CDR3 here is CASSLAPSERSSTDTQYF. The CDR3 region has the DNA TGTGCCAGCAGCTTAGCTCCGAGCGAGCGGAGTAGCACAGATACGCAGTATTTT.